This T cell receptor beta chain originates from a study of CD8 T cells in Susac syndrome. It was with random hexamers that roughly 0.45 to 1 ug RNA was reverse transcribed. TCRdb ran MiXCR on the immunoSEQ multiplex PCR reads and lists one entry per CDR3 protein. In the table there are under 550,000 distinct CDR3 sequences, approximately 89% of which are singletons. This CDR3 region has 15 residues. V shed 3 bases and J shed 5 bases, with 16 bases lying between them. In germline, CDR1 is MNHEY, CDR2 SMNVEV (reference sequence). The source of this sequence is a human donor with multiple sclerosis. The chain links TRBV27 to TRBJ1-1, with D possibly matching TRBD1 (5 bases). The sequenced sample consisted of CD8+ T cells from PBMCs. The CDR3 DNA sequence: TGTGCCAGCAGTTTGATTGGGACTCCGGGGACTGAAGCTTTCTTT. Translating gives CASSLIGTPGTEAFF.